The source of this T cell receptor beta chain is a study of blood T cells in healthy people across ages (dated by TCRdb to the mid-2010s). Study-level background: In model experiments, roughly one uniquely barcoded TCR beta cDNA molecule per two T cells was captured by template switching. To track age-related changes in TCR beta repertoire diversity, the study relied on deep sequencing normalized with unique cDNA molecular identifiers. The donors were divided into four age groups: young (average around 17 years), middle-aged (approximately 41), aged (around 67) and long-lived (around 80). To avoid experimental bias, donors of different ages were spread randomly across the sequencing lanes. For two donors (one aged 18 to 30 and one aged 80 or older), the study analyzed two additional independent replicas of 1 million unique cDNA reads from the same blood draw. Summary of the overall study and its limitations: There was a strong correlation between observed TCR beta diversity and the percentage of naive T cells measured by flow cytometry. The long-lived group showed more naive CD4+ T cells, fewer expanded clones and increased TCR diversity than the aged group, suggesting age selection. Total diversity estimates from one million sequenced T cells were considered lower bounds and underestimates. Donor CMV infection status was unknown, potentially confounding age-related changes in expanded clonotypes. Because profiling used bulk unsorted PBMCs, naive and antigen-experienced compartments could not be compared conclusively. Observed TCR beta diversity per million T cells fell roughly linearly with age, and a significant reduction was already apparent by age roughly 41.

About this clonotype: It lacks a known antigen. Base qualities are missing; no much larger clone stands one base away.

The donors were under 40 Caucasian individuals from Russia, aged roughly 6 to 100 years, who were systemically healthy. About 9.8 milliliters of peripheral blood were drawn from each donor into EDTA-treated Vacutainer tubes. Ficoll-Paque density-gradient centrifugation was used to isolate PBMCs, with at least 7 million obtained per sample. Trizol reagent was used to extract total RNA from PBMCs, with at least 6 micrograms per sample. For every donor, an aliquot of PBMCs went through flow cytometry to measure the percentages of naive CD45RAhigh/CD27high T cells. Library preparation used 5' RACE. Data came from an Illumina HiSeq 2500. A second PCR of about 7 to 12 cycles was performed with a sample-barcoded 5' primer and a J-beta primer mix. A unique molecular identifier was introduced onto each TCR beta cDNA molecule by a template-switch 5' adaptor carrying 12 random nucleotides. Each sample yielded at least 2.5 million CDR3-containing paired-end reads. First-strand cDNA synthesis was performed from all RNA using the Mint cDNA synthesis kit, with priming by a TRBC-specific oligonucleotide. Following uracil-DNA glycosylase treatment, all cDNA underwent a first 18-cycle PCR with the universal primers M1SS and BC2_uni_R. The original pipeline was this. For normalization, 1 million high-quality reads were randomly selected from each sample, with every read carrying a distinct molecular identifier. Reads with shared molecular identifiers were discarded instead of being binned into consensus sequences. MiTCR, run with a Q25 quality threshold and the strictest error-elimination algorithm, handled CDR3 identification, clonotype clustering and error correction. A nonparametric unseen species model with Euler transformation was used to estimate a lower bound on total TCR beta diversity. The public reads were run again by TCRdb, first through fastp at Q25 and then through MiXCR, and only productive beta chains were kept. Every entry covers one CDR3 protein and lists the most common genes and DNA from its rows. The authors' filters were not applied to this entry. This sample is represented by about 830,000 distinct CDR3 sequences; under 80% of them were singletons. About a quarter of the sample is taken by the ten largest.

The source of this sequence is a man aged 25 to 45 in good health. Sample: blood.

The CDR3 here reads CASSLEGGQAYEQYF. The DNA sequence follows: TGTGCCAGCAGTTTAGAAGGGGGCCAAGCCTACGAGCAGTACTTC. This chain joins TRBV27 to TRBJ2-7, with TRBD1 identical over 7 junction bases. Per the germline V gene (reference sequence), MNHEY is the CDR1 and SMNVEV is the CDR2. V trim: 2 bases; J trim: 2 bases; unmatched bases: 6. From its cysteine to its phenylalanine, the CDR3 spans 15 amino acids. Only the CDR3 DNA is retained, 45 bases long and in frame from the first base.